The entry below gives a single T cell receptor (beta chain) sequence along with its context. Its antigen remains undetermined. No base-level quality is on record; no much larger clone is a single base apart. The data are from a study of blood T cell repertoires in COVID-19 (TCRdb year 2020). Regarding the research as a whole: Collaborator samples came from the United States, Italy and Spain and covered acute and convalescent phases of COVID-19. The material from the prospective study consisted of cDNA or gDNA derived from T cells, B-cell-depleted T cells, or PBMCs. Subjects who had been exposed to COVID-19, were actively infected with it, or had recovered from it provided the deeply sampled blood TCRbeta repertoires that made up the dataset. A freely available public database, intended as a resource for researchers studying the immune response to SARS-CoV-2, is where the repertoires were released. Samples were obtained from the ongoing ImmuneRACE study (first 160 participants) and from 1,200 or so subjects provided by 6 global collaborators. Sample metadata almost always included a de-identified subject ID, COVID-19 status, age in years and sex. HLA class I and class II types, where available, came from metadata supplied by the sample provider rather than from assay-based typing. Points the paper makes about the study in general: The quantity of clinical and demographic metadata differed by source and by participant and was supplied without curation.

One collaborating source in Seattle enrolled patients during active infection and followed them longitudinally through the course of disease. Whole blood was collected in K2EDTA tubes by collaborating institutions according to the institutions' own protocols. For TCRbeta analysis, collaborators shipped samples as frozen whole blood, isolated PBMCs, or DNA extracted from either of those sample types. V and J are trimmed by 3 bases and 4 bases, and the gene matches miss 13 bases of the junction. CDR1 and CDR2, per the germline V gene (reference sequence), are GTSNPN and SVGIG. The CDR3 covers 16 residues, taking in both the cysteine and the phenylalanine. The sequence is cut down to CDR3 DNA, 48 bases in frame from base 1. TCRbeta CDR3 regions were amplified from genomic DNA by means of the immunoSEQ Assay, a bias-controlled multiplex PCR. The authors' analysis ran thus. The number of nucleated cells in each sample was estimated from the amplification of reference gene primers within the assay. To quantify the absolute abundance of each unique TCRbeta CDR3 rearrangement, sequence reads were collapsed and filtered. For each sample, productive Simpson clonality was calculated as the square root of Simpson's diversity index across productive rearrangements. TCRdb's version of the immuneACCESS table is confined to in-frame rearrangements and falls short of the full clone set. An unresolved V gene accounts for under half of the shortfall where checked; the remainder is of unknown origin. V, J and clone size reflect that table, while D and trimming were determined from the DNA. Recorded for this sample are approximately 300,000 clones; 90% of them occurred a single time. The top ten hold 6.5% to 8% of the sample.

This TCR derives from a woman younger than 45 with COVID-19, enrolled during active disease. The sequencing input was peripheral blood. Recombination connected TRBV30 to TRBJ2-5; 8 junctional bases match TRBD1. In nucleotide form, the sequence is TGTGCCTGGAGGACCTTTATGACAGGGGTCGGAGAGACCCAGTACTTC. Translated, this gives CAWRTFMTGVGETQYF.